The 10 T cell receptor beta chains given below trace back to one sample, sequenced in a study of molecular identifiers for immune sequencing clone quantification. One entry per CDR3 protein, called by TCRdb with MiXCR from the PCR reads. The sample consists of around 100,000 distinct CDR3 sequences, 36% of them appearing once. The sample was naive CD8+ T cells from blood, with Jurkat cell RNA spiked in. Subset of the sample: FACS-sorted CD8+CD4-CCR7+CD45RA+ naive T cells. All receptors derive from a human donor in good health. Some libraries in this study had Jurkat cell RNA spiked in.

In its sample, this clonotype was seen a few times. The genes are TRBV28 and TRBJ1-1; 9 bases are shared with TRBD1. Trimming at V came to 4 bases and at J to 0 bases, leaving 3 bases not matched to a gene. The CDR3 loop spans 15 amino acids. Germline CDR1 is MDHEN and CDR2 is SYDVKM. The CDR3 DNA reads TGTGCCAGCAGTTGGACAGGGGATATGAACACTGAAGCTTTCTTT. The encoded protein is CASSWTGDMNTEAFF. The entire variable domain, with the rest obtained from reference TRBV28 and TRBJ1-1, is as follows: DVKVTQSSRYLVKRTGEKVFLECVQDMDHENMFWYRQDPGLGLRLIYFSYDVKMKEKGDIPEGYSVSREKKERFSLILESASTNQTSMYLCASSWTGDMNTEAFFGQGTRLTVV.

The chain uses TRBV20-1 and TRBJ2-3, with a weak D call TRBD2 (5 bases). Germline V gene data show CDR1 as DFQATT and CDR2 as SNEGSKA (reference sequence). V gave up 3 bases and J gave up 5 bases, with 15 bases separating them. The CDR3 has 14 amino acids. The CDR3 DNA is TGCAGTGCTAGGGCCCAGCGGAGCTTAGATACGCAGTATTTT. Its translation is CSARAQRSLDTQYF.

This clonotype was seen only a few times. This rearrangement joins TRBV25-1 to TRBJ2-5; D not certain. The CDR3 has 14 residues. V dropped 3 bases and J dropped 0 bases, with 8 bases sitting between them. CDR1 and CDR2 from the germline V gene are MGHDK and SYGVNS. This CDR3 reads CASSDWQNQETQYF. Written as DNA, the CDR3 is TGTGCCAGCAGTGACTGGCAGAACCAAGAGACCCAGTACTTC.

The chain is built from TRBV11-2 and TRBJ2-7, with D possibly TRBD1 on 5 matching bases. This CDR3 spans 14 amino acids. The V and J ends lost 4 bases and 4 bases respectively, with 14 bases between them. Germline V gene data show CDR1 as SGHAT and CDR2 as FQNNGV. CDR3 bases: TGTGCCAGCAGCTCCCCCCGACAGCTATACGAGCAGTACTTC. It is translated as CASSSPRQLYEQYF.

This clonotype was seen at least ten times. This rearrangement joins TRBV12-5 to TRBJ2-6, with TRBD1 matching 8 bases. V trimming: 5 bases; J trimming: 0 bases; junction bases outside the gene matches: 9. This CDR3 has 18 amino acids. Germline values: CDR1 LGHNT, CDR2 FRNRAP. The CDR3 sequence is CASGNGTGQNSGANVLTF. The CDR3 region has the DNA TGTGCTAGTGGTAACGGGACAGGCCAGAACTCTGGGGCCAACGTCCTGACTTTC.

The CDR3 sequence is CATSRTGVQPQHF. The CDR3 DNA reads as TGTGCCACCAGTAGGACAGGGGTCCAGCCCCAGCATTTT. The rearrangement joins TRBV24-1 to TRBJ1-5; TRBD1 matches 9 bases. The CDR3 consists of 13 residues. Germline-derived CDR1 and CDR2 are KGHDR and SFDVKD. The V and J ends lost 6 bases and 7 bases, in that order; junction bases with no gene match: 3.

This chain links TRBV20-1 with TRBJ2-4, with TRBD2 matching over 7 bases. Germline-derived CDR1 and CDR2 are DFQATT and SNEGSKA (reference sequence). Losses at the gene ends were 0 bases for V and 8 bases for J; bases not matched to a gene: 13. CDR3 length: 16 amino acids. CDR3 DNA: TGCAGTGCTAGAGATCGGCTAGCGGACCGGCGAGACATTCAGTACTTC. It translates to CSARDRLADRRDIQYF.

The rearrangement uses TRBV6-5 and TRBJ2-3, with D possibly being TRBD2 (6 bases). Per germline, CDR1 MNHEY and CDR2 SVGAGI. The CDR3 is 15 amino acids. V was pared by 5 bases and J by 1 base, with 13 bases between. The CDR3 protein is CASSTPREGTDTQYF. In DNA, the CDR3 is TGTGCCAGCAGTACTCCCAGGGAGGGCACAGATACGCAGTATTTT.

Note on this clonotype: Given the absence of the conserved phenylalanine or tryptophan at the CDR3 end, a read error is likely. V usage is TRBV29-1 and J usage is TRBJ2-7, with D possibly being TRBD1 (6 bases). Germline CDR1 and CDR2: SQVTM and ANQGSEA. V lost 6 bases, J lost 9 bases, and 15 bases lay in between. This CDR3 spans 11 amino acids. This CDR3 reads CSVKDSWAQYI. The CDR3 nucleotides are TGCAGCGTAAAGGACAGTTGGGCGCAGTACATC.

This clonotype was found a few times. CDR3 amino acids: CASSLGHNYGYTF. In nucleotides, the CDR3 is TGTGCCAGCAGTTTAGGACACAACTATGGCTACACCTTC. The genes are TRBV12-3 or TRBV12-4 and TRBJ1-2; no definite D call. CDR3 length: 13 residues. Trimming took off 1 base at V and 2 bases at J, with 5 bases between the two ends.